The 7 T cell receptor beta chains below all came from one sample that was sequenced in a study of cytomegalovirus exposure and HLA in healthy donors. Use of 60 Vbeta and 13 Jbeta primers characterized the PCR. Sequenced by immunoSEQ multiplex PCR; TCRdb stores in-frame clones only, minus some. The table lists over 200,000 clones, roughly 70% of them singletons. The material sequenced was PBMCs. These receptors originate from a man aged 35-49 years in good health and CMV-seropositive.

This chain uses TRBV7-3 with TRBJ1-1; D gene ambiguous. This CDR3 spans 13 amino acids. The V gene's germline CDR1 is SGHTA and CDR2 FQGTGA. V was cut by 3 bases and J by 1 base, with 6 bases left in between. CDR3 sequence (DNA): TGTGCCAGCAGCTTTACTTCGAACACTGAAGCTTTCTTT. Protein: CASSFTSNTEAFF.

The rearrangement uses TRBV29-1 and TRBJ2-1; tentatively, D is TRBD2 (5 bases). V was pared by 4 bases and J by 9 bases, with 13 bases between. Germline assignment: CDR1 SQVTM and CDR2 ANQGSEA. This CDR3 region has 12 residues. CDR3 nucleotide sequence: TGCAGCGTTGTCCCTCCCGAGGGTGAGCAGTTCTTC. Translating gives CSVVPPEGEQFF.

V is TRBV5-1 and J is TRBJ2-7, with D uncertain. The CDR3 spans 13 residues. V shed 0 bases and J shed 3 bases, with 7 bases lying between them. Germline assignment: CDR1 SGHRS and CDR2 YFSETQ. As DNA, the CDR3 is TGCGCCAGCAGCTTGGCAGAAAGCTACGAGCAGTACTTC. This codes for CASSLAESYEQYF. Complete variable domain (other parts from reference TRBV5-1 and TRBJ2-7): KAGVTQTPRYLIKTRGQQVTLSCSPISGHRSVSWYQQTPGQGLQFLFEYFSETQRNKGNFPGRFSGRQFSNSRSEMNVSTLELGDSALYLCASSLAESYEQYFGPGTRLTVT.

This clone was seen a single time. This chain uses TRBV29-1 with TRBJ2-5, with D tentatively TRBD2 (6 bases). V shed 7 bases and J shed 7 bases, with 19 bases lying between them. CDR1 and CDR2 (germline): SQVTM, ANQGSEA. The CDR3 is 13 residues long. CDR3 sequence reads: CSAVGTPPGTQYF. Here the CDR3 DNA reads TGCAGCGCTGTCGGGACTCCACCTGGGACCCAGTACTTC.

The J gene is TRBJ1-4, the V gene TRBV6-1, with D maybe TRBD1 (6 bases). CDR1 and CDR2 from the germline V gene are MNHNS and SASEGT. The CDR3 extends over 14 amino acids. The ends were cut back, 2 bases at V and 4 bases at J, with 8 bases in the middle. This chain's CDR3 is CASSERQVNEKLFF. The CDR3 DNA follows: TGTGCCAGCAGTGAAAGACAGGTTAATGAAAAACTGTTTTTT.

The chain uses TRBV21-1 and TRBJ1-4; whether TRBD1, the table's D call, matches the DNA was not checked. TRBV21-1 is reported as a pseudogene. The CDR3 consists of 13 residues. CDR3 region: CASRGDRNEKLFF. The CDR3 DNA reads as TGTGCCAGCAGGGGGGACAGGAATGAAAAACTGTTTTTT.

This rearrangement joins TRBV18 to TRBJ1-1; the match to TRBD1 covers 7 bases. V lost 4 bases, J lost 3 bases, and 2 bases stayed unmatched. Per germline, CDR1 KGHSH and CDR2 LQKENI. This CDR3 has 13 amino acids. CDR3 nucleotides: TGTGCCAGCTCACAGGGGACAGACACTGAAGCTTTCTTT. Translation: CASSQGTDTEAFF.